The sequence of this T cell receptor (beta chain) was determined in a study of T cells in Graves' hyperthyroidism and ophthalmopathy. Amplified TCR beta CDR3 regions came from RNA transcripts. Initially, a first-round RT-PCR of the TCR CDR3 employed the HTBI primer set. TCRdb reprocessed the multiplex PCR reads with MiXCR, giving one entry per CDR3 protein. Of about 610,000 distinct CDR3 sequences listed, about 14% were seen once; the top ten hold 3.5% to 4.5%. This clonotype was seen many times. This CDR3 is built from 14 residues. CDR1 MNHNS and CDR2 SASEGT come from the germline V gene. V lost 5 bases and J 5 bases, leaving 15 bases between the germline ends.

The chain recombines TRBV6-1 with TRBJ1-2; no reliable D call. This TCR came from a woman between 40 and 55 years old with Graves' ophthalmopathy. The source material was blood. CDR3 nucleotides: TGTGCCAGCAGTCAAGGCCAGCCCGCTTATGGCTACACCTTC. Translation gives CASSQGQPAYGYTF.